This T cell receptor (beta chain) was captured by sequencing in a study of blood T cell repertoires in COVID-19 (dated by TCRdb to about 2020). Turning to the overall study: Samples covering the acute and convalescent phases of COVID-19 were provided by collaborators in the United States, Italy and Spain. The material from the prospective study consisted of cDNA or gDNA derived from T cells, B-cell-depleted T cells, or PBMCs. Deeply sampled blood TCRbeta repertoires from subjects exposed to, actively infected with, or recovered from COVID-19 were included in the dataset. The repertoires were made available in a free public database intended to serve as a resource for research on the immune response to SARS-CoV-2. Samples were obtained from the ongoing ImmuneRACE study (first 160 participants) and from about 1,300 subjects provided by 6 global collaborators. Nearly every sample came with metadata listing a de-identified subject ID, COVID-19 status, age in years and sex. Where HLA class I and class II types were available, the types were taken from metadata supplied by the sample provider, not from assay-based typing. Summary of the overall study and its limitations: The quantity of clinical and demographic metadata differed by source and by participant and was supplied without curation.

As to this clone: The antigen this receptor binds is unknown. Base qualities are missing; no much larger clone stands one base away.

TCRbeta CDR3 regions were amplified from genomic DNA using the immunoSEQ Assay, a bias-controlled multiplex PCR. In the paper's pipeline: Within the assay, amplification of reference gene primers was used to estimate how many nucleated cells each sample contained. To quantify the absolute abundance of each unique TCRbeta CDR3 rearrangement, sequence reads were collapsed and filtered. For each sample, productive Simpson clonality was calculated by taking the square root of Simpson's diversity index across productive rearrangements. Held by TCRdb, this immuneACCESS table contains in-frame sequences only and omits some clones. Under half of the omission traces to an unresolved V gene where checked; the cause of the rest is unknown. The DNA was the basis for D and trimming; V, J and clone size are from that table. The sample yields about 59,000 clones; roughly 85% were counted once. The biggest ten clones account for around 16% of the sample.

The collaborating institutions used their own protocols to collect whole blood in K2EDTA tubes. For TCRbeta analysis, collaborators shipped samples in one of three forms: frozen whole blood, isolated PBMCs, or DNA extracted from either of those sample types. Spanning cysteine to phenylalanine, the CDR3 consists of 15 amino acids. The sequence is cut down to CDR3 DNA, 45 bases in frame from base 1. V and J are trimmed by 5 bases and 7 bases, and the gene matches miss 13 bases of the junction. CDR1 and CDR2 (GTSNPN, SVGIG) derive from the germline V gene (reference sequence). Sequencing used peripheral blood. The sequence links TRBV30 to TRBJ2-2, with 7 central nucleotides matching TRBD1. This clonotype was sampled from a human donor in a cohort sampled during active COVID-19. The CDR3 region reads CAWARSTGYIGELFF. The nucleotide sequence reads TGTGCCTGGGCACGATCGACAGGGTACATCGGGGAGCTGTTTTTT.